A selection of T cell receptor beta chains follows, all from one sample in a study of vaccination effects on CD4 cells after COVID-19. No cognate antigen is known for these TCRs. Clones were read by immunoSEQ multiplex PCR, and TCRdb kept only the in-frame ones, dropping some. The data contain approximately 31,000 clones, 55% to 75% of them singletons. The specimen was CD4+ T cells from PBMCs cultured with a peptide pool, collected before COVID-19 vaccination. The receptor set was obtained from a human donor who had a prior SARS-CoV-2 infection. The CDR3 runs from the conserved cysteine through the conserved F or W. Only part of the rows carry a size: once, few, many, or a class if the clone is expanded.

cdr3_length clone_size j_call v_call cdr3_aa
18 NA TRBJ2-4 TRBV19 CASSPYGRLDLAKNIQYF
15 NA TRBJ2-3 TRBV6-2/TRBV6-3 CASSYLGTGSDTQYF
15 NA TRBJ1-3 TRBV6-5 CASSQQETSGNTIYF
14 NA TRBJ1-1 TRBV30 CAWSVSGVNTEAFF
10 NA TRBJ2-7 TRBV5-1 CASNRVEQYF
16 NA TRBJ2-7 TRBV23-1 CASSQGRGQYSYEQYF
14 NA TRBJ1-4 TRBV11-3 CAPERGVTNEKLFF
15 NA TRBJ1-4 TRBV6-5 CASSYWTGPNEKLFF
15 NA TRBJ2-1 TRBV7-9 CASIESGGGYNEQFF
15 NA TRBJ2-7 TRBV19 CASRGTGTASYEQYF
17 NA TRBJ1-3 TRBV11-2 CASSFTWGTGSGNTIYF
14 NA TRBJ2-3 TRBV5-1 CASMRGGSTDTQYF
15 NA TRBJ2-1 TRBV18 CASSPGLAGDNEQFF
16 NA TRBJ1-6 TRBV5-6 CASSLDGTARNSPLHF
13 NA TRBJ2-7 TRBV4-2 CASSQIGDTEQYF
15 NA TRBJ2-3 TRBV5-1 CASSLTSGSTDTQYF
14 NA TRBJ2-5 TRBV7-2 CASSLVSSWETQYF
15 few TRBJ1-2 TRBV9 CASSVGAGGNYGYTF
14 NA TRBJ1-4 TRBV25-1 CASSGEGGSEKLFF
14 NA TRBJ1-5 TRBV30 CAWSPGPTNQPQHF
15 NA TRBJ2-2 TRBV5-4 CASSHPGQGAGELFF
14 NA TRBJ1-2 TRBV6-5 CASSLRQGVYGYTF
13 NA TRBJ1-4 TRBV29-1 CSVGAPREEKLFF
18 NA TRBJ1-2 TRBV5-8 CASSLDSQRTGMNYGYTF
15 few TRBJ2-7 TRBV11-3 CASSYPSENSYEQYF
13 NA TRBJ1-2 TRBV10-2 CASSLGRLYGYTF
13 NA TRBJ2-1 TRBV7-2 CASSSDGYNEQFF
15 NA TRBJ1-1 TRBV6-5 CASSYSWGMNTEAFF
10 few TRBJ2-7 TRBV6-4 CASNQTGGYF
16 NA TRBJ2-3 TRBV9 CASSVQLEMYGDTQYF
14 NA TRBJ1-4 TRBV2 CASSQGFANEKLFF
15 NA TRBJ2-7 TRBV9 CASSVAEGRSYEQYF
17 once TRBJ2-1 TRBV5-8 CASSFWGLGRQYNEQFF
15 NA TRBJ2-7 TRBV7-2 CASSSPGTTSYEQYF
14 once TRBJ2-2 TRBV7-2 CASRILSRTGELFF
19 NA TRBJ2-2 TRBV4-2 CASSQDNGLAGGRGGELFF
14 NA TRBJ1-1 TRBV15 CATSRDSGNTEAFF